This TCR beta chain was documented in a study of blood T cells in healthy people across ages (dated by TCRdb to the mid-2010s). About the study as a whole: In model experiments, roughly one uniquely barcoded TCR beta cDNA molecule per two T cells was captured by template switching. The study measured age-related changes in TCR beta repertoire diversity using deep sequencing normalized with unique cDNA molecular identifiers. Donors were grouped into four age groups: young (average roughly 15 years), middle-aged (around 39), aged (approximately 67) and long-lived (approximately 78). To avoid experimental bias, donors of different ages were spread randomly across the sequencing lanes. Two additional independent replicas of 1 million unique cDNA reads from the same blood draw were analyzed for two donors (one aged 18 to 30 and one aged 80 or older). The study at large found these results: There was a strong correlation between observed TCR beta diversity and the percentage of naive T cells measured by flow cytometry. Because profiling used bulk unsorted PBMCs, naive and antigen-experienced compartments could not be compared conclusively. Total diversity estimates from one million sequenced T cells were considered lower bounds and underestimates. The CMV infection status of donors was not known, potentially confounding age-related changes in expanded clonotypes. Compared with the aged group, the long-lived group had more naive CD4+ T cells, fewer expanded clones and increased TCR diversity, a pattern suggesting age selection. As age increased, observed TCR beta diversity per million T cells dropped in a roughly linear way, and a significant reduction was already evident by age 40.

CDR3 length: 13 amino acids, cysteine to phenylalanine. Just the 39-base CDR3 DNA is kept, in frame starting at base 1. V and J lose 6 bases and 1 base, and a span of 12 bases separates them. CDR1 and CDR2 are drawn from the germline V gene (reference sequence): DFQATT, SNEGSKA. The library was produced with 5' RACE. The sequencing machine was an Illumina HiSeq 2500. The second PCR ran for about 7 to 11 cycles and used a J-beta primer mix along with a sample-barcoded 5' primer. A unique molecular identifier was introduced onto each TCR beta cDNA molecule by a template-switch 5' adaptor carrying 12 random nucleotides. At least 2.5 million CDR3-containing paired-end reads were obtained from each sample. First-strand cDNA synthesis was performed from all RNA using the Mint cDNA synthesis kit, with priming by a TRBC-specific oligonucleotide. Following uracil-DNA glycosylase treatment, a first 18-cycle PCR with universal primers M1SS and BC2_uni_R was performed on all cDNA. Turning to the authors' computational methods: For normalization, 1 million high-quality reads, each with a distinct molecular identifier, were randomly selected from each sample. Reads with shared molecular identifiers were discarded instead of being binned into consensus sequences. MiTCR, run with a Q25 quality threshold and the strictest error-elimination algorithm, handled CDR3 identification, clonotype clustering and error correction. A nonparametric unseen species model using Euler transformation provided a lower-bound estimate of total TCR beta diversity. TCRdb redid the processing of the public reads, applying fastp at Q25 and MiXCR, and retained in-frame beta chains. For every CDR3 protein sequence, its rows merge into one entry that carries the most common genes and DNA. TCRdb, not the original authors, processed these V and J calls. The sample table contains 1,500,000 or so distinct CDR3 sequences; only one count was recorded for around 40% of them. Less than 5% of the sample belongs to the ten largest clones.

Systemically healthy Caucasian individuals from Russia, around 38 in total and aged roughly 6 to 100 years, were included as donors. Approximately 9 milliliters of peripheral blood were collected from each donor into EDTA-treated Vacutainer tubes. Ficoll-Paque density-gradient centrifugation was used to isolate PBMCs, with at least 6 million obtained per sample. Trizol reagent was used to extract total RNA from the PBMCs, yielding at least 5.5 micrograms per sample. For every donor, flow cytometry on a PBMC aliquot measured the percentage of naive CD45RAhigh/CD27high T cells. A note on this clonotype: Its binding antigen is unknown. Per-base qualities were not stored, and no clone one base away is much larger.

The source is a woman under 30 in good health. Source material: blood. Here the chain combines TRBV20-1 and TRBJ1-1; the D gene is perhaps TRBD1, from 6 matching bases. The CDR3 corresponds to CSAIDRRNTEAFF. In nucleotides, the sequence is TGCAGTGCGATCGACAGGAGGAACACTGAAGCTTTCTTT.